The 31 T cell receptor beta chains reported below all come from one sample, sequenced in a study of control samples from healthy donors and cancer patients. Repertoires were generated with immunoSEQ multiplex PCR, while TCRdb's copy carries only in-frame clones and drops some. The repertoire holds roughly 130,000 clones, 80% to 95% seen once, with more than 2% in the top ten. Sequencing was done on a sample of blood. The receptors come from a man between 18 and 29 years old in good health.

V usage is TRBV5-6 and J usage is TRBJ1-6; D is unresolved. In germline, CDR1 is SGHDT, CDR2 YYEEEE. The CDR3 runs to 12 residues. V was cut by 2 bases and J by 8 bases, with 5 bases left in between. CDR3 amino acids: CASSFYDSPLHF. The CDR3 nucleotides read TGTGCCAGCAGCTTCTACGATTCACCCCTCCACTTT. Full variable domain (rest looked up from reference TRBV5-6 and TRBJ1-6): DAGVTQSPTHLIKTRGQQVTLRCSPKSGHDTVSWYQQALGQGPQFIFQYYEEEERQRGNFPDRFSGHQFPNYSSELNVNALLLGDSALYLCASSFYDSPLHFGNGTRLTVT.

This clone has just one count. The chain has TRBV11-3 and TRBJ2-2; either TRBD1 or TRBD2 may supply D (5 bases each). Germline CDR1 is SGHNT and CDR2 is YENEEA. The length of the CDR3 is 16 residues. Trimming shortened V by 2 bases and J by 5 bases, and 15 bases separated the two germline ends. CDR3 amino acids: CASSLFSGGRTGELFF. Here the CDR3 DNA reads TGTGCCAGCAGCTTATTCTCTGGGGGTAGAACCGGGGAGCTGTTTTTT.

The CDR3: CASSPDRGVNEQYV. The CDR3 bases are TGTGCCAGCTCCCCCGACAGGGGGGTAAACGAGCAGTACGTC. The V and J genes are TRBV18 and TRBJ2-7, with 9 bases identical to TRBD1. The germline V gene has CDR1 KGHSH and CDR2 LQKENI. The CDR3 contains 14 residues. Trimming cost V 6 bases and J 5 bases; bases outside gene matches: 8.

The chain links TRBV30 to TRBJ2-4; the match to TRBD2 covers 9 bases. This CDR3 comprises 14 residues. The germline V gene encodes CDR1 GTSNPN and CDR2 SVGIG (reference sequence). The V and J ends lost 8 bases and 5 bases, in that order; junction bases with no gene match: 10. CDR3 loop: CAGSGRVRENIQYF. CDR3 bases: TGTGCCGGTAGCGGGAGAGTACGGGAAAACATTCAGTACTTC.

In the case of this clone: The sample has other DNA sequences that encode this CDR3 too. The chain couples TRBV5-1 to TRBJ2-7; D possibly uses TRBD1 or TRBD2 (7 bases each). CDR3 size: 13 residues. The ends were cut back, 4 bases at V and 4 bases at J, with 12 bases in the middle. Per germline, CDR1 SGHRS and CDR2 YFSETQ. The CDR3 DNA sequence: TGCGCCAGCAGCCGGGGGGACAGTTACGAGCAGTACTTC. Translation gives CASSRGDSYEQYF.

The gene calls are TRBV21-1 and TRBJ2-5; TRBD2, the table's D call, lacks a check against the DNA. TRBV21-1 is termed a pseudogene. CDR3 length: 20 residues. The chain's CDR3 is CASSPQPAGLAGKNQETQYF. In DNA form, the CDR3 reads TGTGCCAGCAGCCCCCAACCAGCCGGCCTAGCGGGGAAAAACCAAGAGACCCAGTACTTC.

The chain joins TRBV24-1 to TRBJ2-2; a possible D gene is TRBD2 (5 bases). Germline V gives CDR1 KGHDR, CDR2 SFDVKD. Trimming cost V 2 bases and J 4 bases, with 10 bases left between them. This CDR3 has 15 amino acids. DNA of the CDR3: TGTGCCACCAGTGATTGGACGGACTTCACCGGGGAGCTGTTTTTT. Amino acids: CATSDWTDFTGELFF.

This chain links TRBV7-9 with TRBJ1-1; 7 nucleotides align to TRBD1. The V segment lost 5 bases and the J segment 5 bases; nucleotides outside the gene matches: 11. Looked up from germline, CDR1 is SEHNR and CDR2 is FQNEAQ (reference sequence). The CDR3 extends over 15 amino acids. CDR3 nucleotides: TGTGCCAGCAGCACCCCCGACAGGGAGAATACTGAAGCTTTCTTT. Its translation is CASSTPDRENTEAFF. Looking up the rest from reference TRBV7-9 and TRBJ1-1 gives the full variable domain: DTGVSQNPRHKITKRGQNVTFRCDPISEHNRLYWYRQTLGQGPEFLTYFQNEAQLEKSRLLSDRFSAERPKGSFSTLEIQRTEQGDSAMYLCASSTPDRENTEAFFGQGTRLTVV.

This sequence joins TRBV6-5 and TRBJ1-1, with a tentative D call TRBD1 (5 bases). Trimming stripped 0 bases from V and 7 bases from J, with 15 bases between. The CDR3 sequence is 15 residues long. Germline-derived CDR1 and CDR2 are MNHEY and SVGAGI. DNA for the CDR3: TGTGCCAGCAGTTACTCAATCCAGGGACGGGGTGAAGCTTTCTTT. Its translation is CASSYSIQGRGEAFF.

This chain connects TRBV9 to TRBJ1-6; D might be TRBD1 (5 bases). Trimming removed 4 bases at V and 5 bases at J, with 13 bases between. Germline CDR1 and CDR2: SGDLS and YYNGEE. The CDR3 length is 15 residues. The CDR3 DNA reads TGTGCCAGCAGCCCCCTGGGGGTACATAATTCACCCCTCCACTTT. Translated, it gives CASSPLGVHNSPLHF.

The chain carries TRBV6-5 and TRBJ1-6; D uncertain. The CDR3 runs to 16 residues. CDR1 is MNHEY and CDR2 is SVGAGI in the germline V gene. V was shortened by 0 bases and J by 8 bases, with 14 bases between the two germline ends. The CDR3, as DNA: TGTGCCAGCAGTTACTCGAGTACTGGTTTCGATTCACCCCTCCACTTT. Its protein product is CASSYSSTGFDSPLHF.

The V and J genes are TRBV7-9 and TRBJ2-5, with TRBD1 identical over 10 bases. Per the germline V gene, CDR1 is SEHNR and CDR2 is FQNEAQ (reference sequence). V was clipped by 2 bases and J by 3 bases; unmatched bases: 9. The CDR3 consists of 17 residues. CDR3 amino acids: CASSLSGTGAIEETQYF. CDR3 in DNA: TGTGCCAGCAGCTTATCCGGGACAGGGGCCATTGAAGAGACCCAGTACTTC.

The genes are TRBV6-5 and TRBJ2-1; no clear D gene. The CDR3 runs to 13 residues. Per germline, CDR1 MNHEY and CDR2 SVGAGI. Trimming removed 7 bases at V and 0 bases at J, with 7 bases between. CDR3 sequence: CASNPSSYNEQFF. CDR3 DNA: TGTGCCAGCAATCCGAGCTCCTACAATGAGCAGTTCTTC.

This chain uses TRBV9 with TRBJ1-3, with unresolved D. Trimming removed 3 bases at V and 1 base at J, with 8 bases between. The length of the CDR3 is 14 residues. Germline values: CDR1 SGDLS, CDR2 YYNGEE. The CDR3 reads CASSAAVSGNTIYF. CDR3 nucleotide sequence: TGTGCCAGCAGCGCCGCAGTGTCTGGAAACACCATATATTTT.

The V gene is TRBV15, the J gene TRBJ1-4; D is ambiguous. Germline CDR1 is LNHNV and CDR2 is YYDKDF (reference sequence). This CDR3 is built from 15 residues. V lost 9 bases to trimming and J lost 4 bases, with 18 bases between them. The CDR3 here is CATGLRAGGNEKLFF. The CDR3 DNA reads TGTGCCACGGGTCTTCGGGCCGGAGGTAATGAAAAACTGTTTTTT.

This clone was detected only once. The rearrangement uses TRBV7-9 and TRBJ2-5, with 7 nucleotides matching TRBD2. The CDR3 is 14 residues long. Trimming took 2 bases from V and 6 from J; bases not matched to a gene: 6. The germline V gene encodes CDR1 SEHNR and CDR2 FQNEAQ (reference sequence). This chain's CDR3 is CASSLSGTTQTQYF. The CDR3 DNA follows: TGTGCCAGCAGCTTAAGCGGGACCACTCAGACCCAGTACTTC. The variable domain in full, with the rest retrieved from reference TRBV7-9 and TRBJ2-5, is DTGVSQNPRHKITKRGQNVTFRCDPISEHNRLYWYRQTLGQGPEFLTYFQNEAQLEKSRLLSDRFSAERPKGSFSTLEIQRTEQGDSAMYLCASSLSGTTQTQYFGPGTRLLVL.

This clone occurred a few times. V gene TRBV6-1 combines with J gene TRBJ2-3; 12 bases agree with TRBD2. J gave up 4 bases and V 2 bases, and 1 base lay outside the gene matches. The CDR3 consists of 15 residues. Per the germline V gene, CDR1 is MNHNS and CDR2 is SASEGT. The CDR3 sequence is CASSELAGGPDTQYF. The CDR3 nucleotides are TGTGCCAGCAGTGAACTAGCGGGGGGGCCAGATACGCAGTATTTT.

The genes are TRBV7-2 and TRBJ2-3, with 7 bases matching TRBD2. Germline-derived CDR1 and CDR2 are SGHTA and FQGNSA. The CDR3 is 14 amino acids. The V and J ends lost 5 bases and 0 bases, in that order; junction bases with no gene match: 2. The CDR3 DNA reads as TGTGCCAGCAGCATTAGCGGGAGCACAGATACGCAGTATTTT. Its protein is CASSISGSTDTQYF.

This chain joins TRBV12-3 or TRBV12-4 and TRBJ1-6; 8 nucleotides align to TRBD1. The V and J ends lost 5 bases and 10 bases, in that order; junction bases with no gene match: 4. CDR3 size: 13 residues. Here the CDR3 DNA reads TGTGCCAGCAGTGCAGGGGGCGAGTCACCCCTCCACTTT. It codes for CASSAGGESPLHF.

This clone was seen more than once but under ten times. The chain combines TRBV7-9 with TRBJ1-6; D gene ambiguous. There are 14 residues in the CDR3. The V gene lost 7 bases and the J gene lost 11 bases, with 18 bases spanning the gap. Germline V gene lookup returns CDR1 SEHNR and CDR2 FQNEAQ (reference sequence). CDR3 loop: CASTSPEPKTPLHF. CDR3 DNA sequence: TGTGCCAGCACCTCCCCAGAACCTAAAACACCCCTCCACTTT.

The table lists this clone with a count of one. The chain uses TRBV28 and TRBJ1-3; possible D gene TRBD1, 6 bases. V dropped 5 bases and J dropped 4 bases, with 18 bases sitting between them. CDR3 length equals 16 residues. CDR1 is MDHEN, CDR2 SYDVKM, per germline. The CDR3 nucleotides read TGTGCCAGCAGTGAAGACAGGCTCCCTCTAGGAAACACCATATATTTT. It translates to CASSEDRLPLGNTIYF.

The chain links TRBV19 to TRBJ1-2, with D uncertain. The CDR3 is 15 residues long. V was pared by 0 bases and J by 2 bases, with 10 bases between. Germline V CDR1 and CDR2: LNHDA, SQIVND (reference sequence). CDR3 DNA: TGTGCCAGTAGTATAGAGAGGACGGCGAACTATGGCTACACCTTC. This codes for CASSIERTANYGYTF.

This chain joins TRBV6-5 and TRBJ2-1; 8 positions agree with TRBD1. V was clipped by 4 bases and J by 8 bases; unmatched bases: 13. The CDR3 runs 16 residues. Germline values: CDR1 MNHEY, CDR2 SVGAGI. In nucleotides, the CDR3 is TGTGCCAGCAGTTCGCCTTGGACAGGGAAATACCATGAGCAGTTCTTC. Its protein is CASSSPWTGKYHEQFF.

The chain links TRBV7-9 to TRBJ2-6; no clear D. Germline CDR1 is SEHNR and CDR2 is FQNEAQ (reference sequence). Trimming left V 5 bases short and J 0 bases short, with 8 bases between. The CDR3 covers 15 residues. The CDR3 reads CASSDSSSGANVLTF. CDR3 sequence (DNA): TGTGCCAGCAGCGATTCTAGCTCTGGGGCCAACGTCCTGACTTTC.

The chain carries TRBV7-8 and TRBJ1-1; no firm D call. Germline V gene sequence: CDR1 SGHVS, CDR2 FQNEAQ. V shed 2 bases and J shed 1 base, with 5 bases lying between them. The CDR3 loop spans 13 amino acids. CDR3 sequence: CASSLRQNTEAFF. The CDR3, as DNA: TGTGCCAGCAGCTTAAGGCAGAACACTGAAGCTTTCTTT.

In this sample, this clone turned up once. The gene calls are TRBV19 and TRBJ2-1; D is unclear. The ends were cut back, 5 bases at V and 6 bases at J, with 17 bases in the middle. There are 15 residues in the CDR3. Germline values: CDR1 LNHDA, CDR2 SQIVND (reference sequence). The CDR3 reads CASSHKVTLGNEQFF. The CDR3 nucleotides are TGTGCCAGTAGTCACAAGGTGACCCTAGGCAATGAGCAGTTCTTC. The full variable domain, in which reference TRBV19 and TRBJ2-1 provide the parts outside the CDR3, is DGGITQSPKYLFRKEGQNVTLSCEQNLNHDAMYWYRQDPGQGLRLIYYSQIVNDFQKGDIAEGYSVSREKKESFPLTVTSAQKNPTAFYLCASSHKVTLGNEQFFGPGTRLTVL.

V usage is TRBV3-1 (or the pseudogene TRBV3-2) and J usage is TRBJ2-5; 8 bases align to TRBD2. Germline V CDR1 and CDR2: LGHDT, YNNKEL (reference sequence). This CDR3 spans 13 amino acids. Trimming cost V 5 bases and J 5 bases; bases outside gene matches: 4. CDR3 sequence: CASSYGGAETQYF. The CDR3 nucleotides read TGTGCCAGCAGCTACGGGGGGGCGGAGACCCAGTACTTC.

V and J are TRBV3-1 (or the pseudogene TRBV3-2) and TRBJ2-5; possible D gene TRBD1, 5 bases. Per the germline V gene, CDR1 is LGHDT and CDR2 is YNNKEL (reference sequence). V lost 0 bases, J lost 10 bases, and 9 bases lay in between. The CDR3 totals 12 residues. CDR3: CASSQDQGGQYF. In DNA form, the CDR3 reads TGTGCCAGCAGCCAAGATCAGGGCGGCCAGTACTTC.

The chain uses TRBV6-5 and TRBJ2-3; weak D call: TRBD1 (5 bases). Trimming pared 7 bases from V and 4 bases from J, leaving 15 bases between. The CDR3 covers 14 residues. Germline CDR1 MNHEY, CDR2 SVGAGI. CDR3 residues: CASTRAGYADTQYF. CDR3 sequence (DNA): TGTGCCAGCACCCGTGCAGGGTACGCAGATACGCAGTATTTT.

The chain recombines TRBV6-6 with TRBJ1-5; D remains ambiguous. The V end was cut by 7 bases, the J end by 7 bases, with 17 bases between. CDR1 is MNHNY and CDR2 is SVGAGI in the germline V gene (reference sequence). CDR3 length: 14 amino acids. The CDR3: CASTTSSGEQPQHF. As DNA, the CDR3 is TGTGCCAGCACCACATCGTCCGGGGAGCAGCCCCAGCATTTT.

This chain links TRBV19 with TRBJ2-3; tentative D call: TRBD2 (7 bases). The length of the CDR3 is 14 residues. The germline CDR1 and CDR2 sequences are LNHDA and SQIVND (reference sequence). Trimming took 6 bases from V and 6 from J, leaving 16 bases between them. The CDR3 region has the DNA TGTGCCAGTAGAACGCAAGGGGGGGTTGATACGCAGTATTTT. Protein product: CASRTQGGVDTQYF.